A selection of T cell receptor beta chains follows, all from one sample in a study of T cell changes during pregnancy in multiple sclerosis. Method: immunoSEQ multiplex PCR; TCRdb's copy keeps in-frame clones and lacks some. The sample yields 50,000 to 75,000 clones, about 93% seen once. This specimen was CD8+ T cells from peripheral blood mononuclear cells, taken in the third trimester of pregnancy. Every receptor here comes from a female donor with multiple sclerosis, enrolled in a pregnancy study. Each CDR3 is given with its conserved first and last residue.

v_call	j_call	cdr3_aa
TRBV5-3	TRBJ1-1	CAPRGGGGKWNTEAFF
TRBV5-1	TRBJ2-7	CASSLERSYEQYF
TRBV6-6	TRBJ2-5	CASSNRLDYEETQYF
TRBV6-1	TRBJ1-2	CASSEGAGGIYGYTF
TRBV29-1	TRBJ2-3	CSVDYWSSSGFTDTQYF
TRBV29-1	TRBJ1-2	CSVEGGGAANYGYTF
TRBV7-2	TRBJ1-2	CASSSRRDRALFEYGYTF
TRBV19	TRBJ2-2	CASSIAPSTGELFF
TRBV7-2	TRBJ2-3	CASSPRQASTDTQYF
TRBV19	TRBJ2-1	CAAGGGYNEQFF
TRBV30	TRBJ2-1	CAATNWVGNEQFF
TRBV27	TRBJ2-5	CASSLRLWRERSKTQYF
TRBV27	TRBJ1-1	CASSPGARRGVFF
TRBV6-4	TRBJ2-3	CASSQQRGDTDTQYF
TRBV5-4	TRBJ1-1	CASSPYRGSTEAFF
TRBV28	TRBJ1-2	CASSWDRGMHGYTF
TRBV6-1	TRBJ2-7	CASSELVGTKAYEQYF
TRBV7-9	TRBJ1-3	CASSLMGAAASGNTIYF
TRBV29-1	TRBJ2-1	CSVETYGSSYNEQFF
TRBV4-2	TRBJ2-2	CASSGRDRGQRGGELFF
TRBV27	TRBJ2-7	CASSLRGPTYEQYF
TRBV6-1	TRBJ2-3	CASSELAGSTDTQYF
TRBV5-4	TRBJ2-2	CASSLGRGNTGELFF
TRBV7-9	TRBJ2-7	CASSLGTTGLAASYEQYF
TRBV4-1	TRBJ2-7	CASSQGGGGLDEQYF
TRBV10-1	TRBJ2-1	CASSESGDEQFF
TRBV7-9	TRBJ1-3	CASPGDRNGNTIYF
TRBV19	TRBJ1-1	CASRPWTGEAFF
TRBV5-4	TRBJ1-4	CASRSALGEKLFF
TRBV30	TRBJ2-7	CAWSPLGAEQYF
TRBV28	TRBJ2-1	CASSSRQETQFF
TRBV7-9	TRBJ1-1	CASSSTLGQPNTEAFF
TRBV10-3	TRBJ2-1	CAISDPPGNEQFF
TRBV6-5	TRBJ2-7	CASSYSRQGPRYEQYF
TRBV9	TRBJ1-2	CASSVASGDRGYGYTF